Here is one TCR beta chain with its context. Its antigen is not identified. Trimming took 8 bases from V and 1 from J, leaving 12 bases between them. There are 14 residues in the CDR3. From germline, CDR1 is LNHDA and CDR2 SQIVND (reference sequence). These data are taken from a study of T cell responses to AZD1222 COVID-19 vaccine. Study results and caveats: The sample set comprised mostly white British donors with more females, and clonal diversity was possibly underestimated.

The assay was immunoSEQ multiplex PCR, and TCRdb's table has in-frame clones only and misses some. The data show fewer than 180,000 clones, with approximately 92% seen just once and under 4% held by the top ten. V and J are TRBV19 and TRBJ1-5; D ambiguous. The sequence was obtained from an adult who received the AZD1222 COVID-19 vaccine. Sequenced material: peripheral blood, taken 28 days after the second AZD1222 dose. CDR3 sequence (DNA): TGTGCCAGTTCTCCCGGGAGAAGCAATCAGCCCCAGCATTTT. Its protein product is CASSPGRSNQPQHF.